Shown below are 25 T cell receptor beta chains from a single sample sequenced in a study of T cell repertoires in cytomegalovirus infection. A single record per CDR3 protein comes from TCRdb applying MiXCR to the reads. The sample has roughly 640,000 distinct CDR3 sequences, roughly a quarter seen once; the top ten hold 8%. Sequenced sample: CD8+ T cells from PBMCs. The receptors derive from a human donor in good health (CMV status not recorded). Some clones in this sample may be carry-over from other donors' samples.

This clonotype was seen many times. The chain recombines TRBV7-9 with TRBJ2-1; 11 bases are shared with TRBD2. Germline V gene sequence: CDR1 SEHNR, CDR2 FQNEAQ (reference sequence). The J segment lost 4 bases and the V segment lost 9 bases, leaving 11 bases of the junction unmatched. The CDR3 extends over 16 amino acids. The CDR3 reads CARGAFLAGGYNEQFF. CDR3 bases: TGTGCCAGAGGGGCGTTCCTAGCGGGGGGATACAATGAGCAGTTCTTC. Together with reference TRBV7-9 and TRBJ2-1, the CDR3 gives the full variable domain: DTGVSQNPRHKITKRGQNVTFRCDPISEHNRLYWYRQTLGQGPEFLTYFQNEAQLEKSRLLSDRFSAERPKGSFSTLEIQRTEQGDSAMYLCARGAFLAGGYNEQFFGPGTRLTVL.

This clonotype occurred a few times. V is TRBV4-2 and J is TRBJ1-1; possibly TRBD1 for D (5 bases). The V gene's germline CDR1 is LGHNA and CDR2 YNFKEQ. The CDR3 runs to 15 residues. V was cut by 6 bases and J by 3 bases, with 17 bases left in between. CDR3 DNA: TGTGCCAGCAGTTCCCCCTCGGGGGGGGACACTGAAGCTTTCTTT. It specifies CASSSPSGGDTEAFF.

J is TRBJ2-3 and V is TRBV14; TRBD1 might be the D (6 bases). V was shortened by 0 bases and J by 5 bases, with 15 bases between the two germline ends. The CDR3 runs to 16 residues. In germline, CDR1 is SGHDN, CDR2 FVKESK. The CDR3 DNA reads as TGTGCCAGCAGCCAAGATAATCAGGGGCGGCAAGATACGCAGTATTTT. Amino acid sequence: CASSQDNQGRQDTQYF.

V is TRBV6-1 and J is TRBJ2-3, with 11 nucleotides matching TRBD2. The CDR3 contains 12 residues. Germline V gene data show CDR1 as MNHNS and CDR2 as SASEGT. V gave up 6 bases and J gave up 11 bases; unmatched junction bases: 4. This chain's CDR3 is CASRDSGRVQYF. CDR3 DNA sequence: TGTGCCAGCAGGGATAGCGGGAGGGTGCAGTATTTT.

A word on this clonotype: An end of the junction differs from the germline gene, which may be a read error. The chain has TRBV28 and TRBJ2-4, with D unresolved. The germline gives CDR1 MDHEN, CDR2 SYDVKM. This CDR3 spans 13 amino acids. The CDR3 bases are TGTACCAGCAGTTTCCAGCACAAAAACATTCAGTACTTC. Amino acid sequence: CTSSFQHKNIQYF.

This clonotype was seen a few times. The chain employs TRBV7-3 and TRBJ2-3; D tentatively fits TRBD1 or TRBD2 (5 bases each). CDR1 is SGHTA, CDR2 FQGTGA, per germline. The CDR3 length is 13 residues. With 3 bases removed from V and 6 bases from J, the gap between germline ends came to 10 bases. CDR3 nucleotides: TGTGCCAGCAGCTTCTGGGACCAGGATACGCAGTATTTT. Its protein is CASSFWDQDTQYF.

The chain joins TRBV10-3 to TRBJ2-7; possible D gene TRBD1, 6 bases. The CDR3 length is 16 residues. Germline assignment: CDR1 ENHRY and CDR2 SYGVKD. V dropped 6 bases and J dropped 0 bases, with 18 bases sitting between them. The CDR3 loop reads CAIRVNQKGDSYEQYF. The CDR3 DNA reads TGTGCCATCAGGGTTAATCAGAAGGGGGACTCCTACGAGCAGTACTTC.

This clonotype was seen many times. V and J are TRBV7-2 and TRBJ1-2; no reliable D call. The germline CDR1 and CDR2 sequences are SGHTA and FQGNSA. V lost 3 bases to trimming and J lost 5 bases, with 7 bases between them. CDR3 length equals 12 residues. The CDR3 nucleotides read TGTGCCAGCAGCTTTGAAGTTTATGGCTACACCTTC. As protein: CASSFEVYGYTF.

This clonotype was observed at least ten times. The rearrangement links TRBV7-2 to TRBJ2-7; a weak D match, TRBD1 (5 bases). Trimming removed 7 bases at V and 3 bases at J, with 10 bases between. The germline V gene has CDR1 SGHTA and CDR2 FQGNSA. The CDR3 has 12 amino acids. The CDR3, as DNA: TGTGCCAGCATGGGGCATTACTACGAGCAGTACGTC. Encoded protein: CASMGHYYEQYV.

This sequence joins TRBV4-1 and TRBJ2-3, with D perhaps TRBD1 or TRBD2 (5 bases each). Trimming shortened V by 0 bases and J by 2 bases, and 9 bases separated the two germline ends. The CDR3 has 15 residues. The germline gives CDR1 MGHRA, CDR2 YSYEKL. As DNA, the CDR3 is TGCGCCAGCAGCCAAGAGGGACCATCCACAGATACGCAGTATTTT. Its translation is CASSQEGPSTDTQYF.

For the CDR3, the DNA is TGTGCCAGCAGCAACCGGGACAGGCTCCTCGGGGCTTCTGGAAACACCATATATTTT. It specifies CASSNRDRLLGASGNTIYF. The V gene is TRBV7-9, the J gene TRBJ1-3, with 8 bases lining up with TRBD1. This CDR3 comprises 19 residues. The germline V gene encodes CDR1 SEHNR and CDR2 FQNEAQ (reference sequence). Trimming took 5 bases from V and 1 from J; bases not matched to a gene: 16. Full variable domain (rest looked up from reference TRBV7-9 and TRBJ1-3): DTGVSQNPRHKITKRGQNVTFRCDPISEHNRLYWYRQTLGQGPEFLTYFQNEAQLEKSRLLSDRFSAERPKGSFSTLEIQRTEQGDSAMYLCASSNRDRLLGASGNTIYFGEGSWLTVV.

CDR3 sequence (DNA): TGTGCCAGCAGCCCACGACAGGGACACACAGATACGCAGTATTTT. Its translation: CASSPRQGHTDTQYF. The chain combines TRBV28 with TRBJ2-3; 7 bases line up with TRBD1. Germline loops: CDR1 MDHEN, CDR2 SYDVKM. The CDR3 loop spans 15 amino acids. The J segment lost 2 bases and the V segment lost 6 bases, leaving 8 bases of the junction unmatched.

This clonotype was observed a handful of times. This chain joins TRBV7-9 and TRBJ1-2, with no clear D. The CDR3 is 16 amino acids. Germline CDR1 reads SEHNR; CDR2 reads FQNEAQ (reference sequence). The germline V and J ends were trimmed by 0 bases and 3 bases, with 14 bases remaining between them. CDR3 loop: CASSLAAGRSYYGYTF. CDR3 nucleotides: TGTGCCAGCAGCTTAGCCGCCGGCAGGTCCTACTATGGCTACACCTTC.

V and J are TRBV6-2 or TRBV6-3 and TRBJ1-1; D not resolved. The germline V and J ends were trimmed by 0 bases and 7 bases, with 18 bases remaining between them. The CDR3 is made up of 16 amino acids. Germline CDR1 reads MNHEY; CDR2 reads SVGEGT. CDR3 protein: CASSYSLLLVESEAFF. CDR3 coding DNA: TGTGCCAGCAGTTACTCCCTACTCCTTGTCGAGAGTGAAGCTTTCTTT.

The V call is TRBV28, the J call TRBJ1-1; D is possibly TRBD1 (5 bases). Trimming pared 3 bases from V and 3 bases from J, leaving 14 bases between. The CDR3 contains 15 residues. The germline CDR1 and CDR2 sequences are MDHEN and SYDVKM. CDR3 residues: CASSFYPDKHTEAFF. CDR3 bases: TGTGCCAGCAGTTTCTACCCGGACAAGCACACTGAAGCTTTCTTT.

This clonotype was counted ten times or more. V usage is TRBV7-2 and J usage is TRBJ1-1; D is undetermined. The V end was cut by 5 bases, the J end by 7 bases, with 11 bases between. Germline CDR1 and CDR2: SGHTA and FQGNSA. The CDR3 has 12 residues. The CDR3 sequence is CASSPPSDEAFF. DNA of the CDR3: TGTGCCAGCAGCCCTCCGAGCGATGAAGCTTTCTTT.

This clonotype appeared many times. V usage is TRBV28 and J usage is TRBJ1-1; weak D call: TRBD1 (5 bases). V shed 8 bases and J shed 1 base, with 23 bases lying between them. The germline gives CDR1 MDHEN, CDR2 SYDVKM. The CDR3 has 17 amino acids. This CDR3 reads CASLWSTAPIKNTEAFF. DNA of the CDR3: TGTGCCAGCTTATGGTCGACAGCTCCAATAAAGAACACTGAAGCTTTCTTT. The variable domain in full, with the rest retrieved from reference TRBV28 and TRBJ1-1, is DVKVTQSSRYLVKRTGEKVFLECVQDMDHENMFWYRQDPGLGLRLIYFSYDVKMKEKGDIPEGYSVSREKKERFSLILESASTNQTSMYLCASLWSTAPIKNTEAFFGQGTRLTVV.

The chain joins TRBV6-6 to TRBJ2-1, with 9 bases lining up with TRBD1. CDR3 size: 12 residues. The V gene end was trimmed by 6 bases and the J gene end by 10 bases; junction bases not matched to a gene: 4. The germline CDR1 and CDR2 sequences are MNHNY and SVGAGI (reference sequence). The CDR3 DNA follows: TGTGCCAGCAGCTACAGGGGGCAGGAGCAGTTCTTC. Protein sequence: CASSYRGQEQFF.

This clonotype was observed many times. The chain couples TRBV10-3 to TRBJ2-5; D call uncertain. Germline values: CDR1 ENHRY, CDR2 SYGVKD. Trimming removed 0 bases from V and 3 bases from J, with 11 bases in between. The CDR3 loop spans 15 amino acids. CDR3 coding DNA: TGTGCCATCAGTGAGTCGAGGTCGGCAGAAGAGACCCAGTACTTC. Translation gives CAISESRSAEETQYF.

The sample holds a few counts of this clonotype. The chain has TRBV6-6 and TRBJ2-4; no clear D gene. This CDR3 is built from 16 residues. Trimming pared 0 bases from V and 0 bases from J, leaving 9 bases between. Germline V gene data show CDR1 as MNHNY and CDR2 as SVGAGI (reference sequence). The CDR3 spells CASSYSNTIAKNIQYF. The CDR3 DNA follows: TGTGCCAGCAGTTACTCGAATACCATAGCCAAAAACATTCAGTACTTC.

This clonotype appeared a single time. This clone may be a read error of a much larger clone one base away. The chain is built from TRBV27 and TRBJ2-3; TRBD1 might be the D (6 bases). CDR1 MNHEY and CDR2 SMNVEV come from the germline V gene (reference sequence). This CDR3 is 18 amino acids long. The CDR3 here is CVSRNYRVNYDSTDTQYF. DNA of the CDR3: TGTGTCAGCAGGAACTACAGGGTTAACTACGATAGCACAGATACGCAGTATTTT.

This clonotype was picked up a small number of times. The V call is TRBV6-2 or TRBV6-3, the J call TRBJ2-7; the D gene is possibly TRBD1 (7 bases). The CDR3 sequence is 15 residues long. Germline CDR1 reads MNHEY; CDR2 reads SVGEGT. Trimming removed 5 bases from V and 0 bases from J, with 14 bases in between. The DNA for the CDR3 is TGTGCCAGCAGTACAGACAGGGACTTCTCCTACGAGCAGTACGTC. This encodes CASSTDRDFSYEQYV.

With regard to this clonotype: This may arise from a read error, as a much more abundant clone is one base away. The rearrangement uses TRBV12-3 or TRBV12-4 and TRBJ2-3, with TRBD2 matching 7 bases. The CDR3 covers 16 residues. With V trimmed by 7 bases and J by 2 bases, 12 bases remained unmatched. CDR3 loop: CASNFSSLAVTDTQYF. Written as DNA, the CDR3 is TGTGCCAGCAACTTTAGTAGTCTAGCGGTCACAGATACGCAGTATTTT.

Only a few counts were recorded for this clonotype. In DNA form, the CDR3 reads TGCGCCAGCAGCCAACCCGGGACAGGGCTCTATGAGCAGTTCTTC. Protein sequence: CASSQPGTGLYEQFF. The chain is built from TRBV4-3 and TRBJ2-1; 9 nucleotides agree with TRBD1. Germline assignment: CDR1 LGHNA and CDR2 YSLEER. The CDR3 extends over 15 amino acids. V dropped 2 bases and J dropped 8; count of bases not matched to a gene: 7.

The V gene is TRBV11-2, the J gene TRBJ2-2; tentative D call: TRBD1 (6 bases). This CDR3 contains 15 residues. V dropped 4 bases and J dropped 1 base, with 10 bases sitting between them. Germline CDR1 reads SGHAT; CDR2 reads FQNNGV. CDR3 in amino acids: CASSSTGKNTGELFF. As DNA, the CDR3 is TGTGCCAGCAGCTCCACAGGGAAGAACACCGGGGAGCTGTTTTTT.